The rows below give T cell receptor beta chains drawn from one sample of a study of beta chain features in type 1 diabetes. TCRdb's table, derived via immunoSEQ multiplex PCR, lists solely in-frame clones and lacks some. The profile covers about 350,000 clones, with 15% to 20% appearing a single time and 0.044% taken by the ten largest. Material for sequencing was naive CD4+ T cells from blood. The receptors derive from a young woman in good health. Each CDR3 is given with its conserved first and last residue. The order of the fields is CDR3 DNA, CDR3 protein, clone size, V gene, J gene, D gene. D genes are given only for firm matches. Clone size is stated in some rows and not others, as once, few, many or a class when expanded.

TGTGCCAGCTCTCCGCGGGAGGGGGAAGAGACCCAGTACTTC,CASSPREGEETQYF,few,TRBV18,TRBJ2-5,TRBD2
TGCAGCGGCACGGCAGGGGGCTCTGGAAACACCATATATTTT,CSGTAGGSGNTIYF,few,TRBV29-1,TRBJ1-3,TRBD1
TGTGCCAGCAGCTCCCCTTCAGGGGCAGATACGCAGTATTTT,CASSSPSGADTQYF,few,TRBV7-9,TRBJ2-3,-
TGTGCCAGCAGCGTAGCTCCGAAGGACCGCTGCCCCGGGGAGCCCCAGCATTTT,CASSVAPKDRCPGEPQHF,few,TRBV9,TRBJ1-5,-
TGTGCCAGCAGTCGCTCCGCCGCGAACTATGGCTACACCTTC,CASSRSAANYGYTF,few,TRBV6-5,TRBJ1-2,-
TGTGCCAGCAGCCCCACGGCGGGACTCTCTAGAGAGCAGTACTTC,CASSPTAGLSREQYF,-,TRBV7-9,TRBJ2-7,-
TGTGCCAGCAGCGAACTGACCGGGACAGGCCTTGAAGCTTTCTTT,CASSELTGTGLEAFF,few,TRBV7-2,TRBJ1-1,TRBD1
TGTGCCAGCTCACTACCAGGACAGGGAAATGAAAAACTGTTTTTT,CASSLPGQGNEKLFF,-,TRBV18,TRBJ1-4,TRBD1
TGCGCCAGCAGCAAGGACAGGGTCGATGGCTACACCTTC,CASSKDRVDGYTF,few,TRBV5-1,TRBJ1-2,TRBD1
TGTGCCTCAAGGACTAGCGGGGCGGCGGATACGCAGTATTTT,CASRTSGAADTQYF,-,TRBV30,TRBJ2-3,TRBD2
TGTGCCAGCAGCACCGACAGGAACACTGAAGCTTTCTTT,CASSTDRNTEAFF,-,TRBV7-2,TRBJ1-1,-
TGTGCCAGCAGTGCGACTAGCACCGGGAATGTAGAGTACTTC,CASSATSTGNVEYF,few,TRBV6-1,TRBJ2-7,TRBD2
TGTGCCAGCAGCGTAGGGGGACAGGTCACTGAAGCTTTCTTT,CASSVGGQVTEAFF,few,TRBV7-9,TRBJ1-1,TRBD1
TGTGCCAGCAGTTACATACGAACGGGGATCTATGGCTACACCTTC,CASSYIRTGIYGYTF,-,TRBV6-5,TRBJ1-2,-
TGTGCCAGCAGCTCACGCTTGACTGGAGATACGCAGTATTTT,CASSSRLTGDTQYF,-,TRBV14,TRBJ2-3,-
TGTGCCATCAGTGCTACCTCTAGCGGGGGGGGGAAAGATACGCAGTATTTT,CAISATSSGGGKDTQYF,-,TRBV10-3,TRBJ2-3,TRBD2
TGCGCCAGCAGCTTAGACAGGGCCCAAGAGACCCAGTACTTC,CASSLDRAQETQYF,-,TRBV5-1,TRBJ2-5,TRBD1
TGTGCCATCAGTGAAGGGACAGGACTTTCTTCAGAAAAACTGTTTTTT,CAISEGTGLSSEKLFF,few,TRBV10-3,TRBJ1-4,TRBD1
TGCAGCGTTATTCGAGGGATTCCGGGCACTGAAGCTTTCTTT,CSVIRGIPGTEAFF,-,TRBV29-1,TRBJ1-1,-
TGTGCCAGCAAGGTCGGAGACTCTGGGGCCAACGTCCTGACTTTC,CASKVGDSGANVLTF,-,TRBV6-1,TRBJ2-6,-
TGCAGTGCCGGGTACTATGGCTACACCTTC,CSAGYYGYTF,-,TRBV20-1,TRBJ1-2,-
TGTGCCAGCAGCGGACAGGGGGCAAGCTCCTACGAGCAGTACTTC,CASSGQGASSYEQYF,once,TRBV9,TRBJ2-7,TRBD1
TGTGCCAGCAGTCTACAGGGAACTGAAGCTTTCTTT,CASSLQGTEAFF,-,TRBV2,TRBJ1-1,-
TGTGCCTGGACCTCAAGGACACCCTGGGACACTGAAGCTTTCTTT,CAWTSRTPWDTEAFF,-,TRBV30,TRBJ1-1,-
TGTGCCAGCAGCTCCCGGGACAGGGGGGCGTACGAGCAGTACTTC,CASSSRDRGAYEQYF,few,TRBV7-2,TRBJ2-7,TRBD1
TGTGCTACCTCCAGGAGGGGTAACTATGGCTACACCTTC,CATSRRGNYGYTF,-,TRBV25-1,TRBJ1-2,-
TGTGCCAGCAGCTTGGGGGACAGGAACTATGGCTACACCTTC,CASSLGDRNYGYTF,few,TRBV5-4,TRBJ1-2,TRBD1
TGTGCCAGCAGCCCAGTGGGACAGCCCTATGGCTACACCTTC,CASSPVGQPYGYTF,few,TRBV7-2,TRBJ1-2,TRBD1
TGTGCCAGCAGGCCGGGAAACCGAGGTGGGCAGCCCCAGCATTTT,CASRPGNRGGQPQHF,-,TRBV2,TRBJ1-5,-
TGTGCCAGCAGCTTAGGAGGCCAAGAGACCCAGTACTTC,CASSLGGQETQYF,-,TRBV7-2,TRBJ2-5,-
TGTGCCAGCAGCTTAGGGGGGCCGAGCACTGAAGCTTTCTTT,CASSLGGPSTEAFF,few,TRBV7-2,TRBJ1-1,-
TGTGCCACCAGCCCCGGGGTCGGGAGTCCCCCTCGGGTATATACCCAGTACTTC,CATSPGVGSPPRVYTQYF,-,TRBV15,TRBJ2-5,-
TGTGCCAGCAATCAGTTGTCTGGCTACACCTTC,CASNQLSGYTF,few,TRBV7-9,TRBJ1-2,-
TGTGCCTGGAGTGTGGCGGGAGGGTCCTACAATGAGCAGTTCTTC,CAWSVAGGSYNEQFF,few,TRBV30,TRBJ2-1,TRBD2
TGTGCCAGCAGCGGACTAGCGGGTGGCCAAGAGACCCAGTACTTC,CASSGLAGGQETQYF,few,TRBV11-2,TRBJ2-5,TRBD2
TGCGCCGTCGGGGGGCGCGGCACAGATACGCAGTATTTT,CAVGGRGTDTQYF,few,TRBV23-1,TRBJ2-3,-
TGTGCCAGCAGCCCCATCGGGGATGGCTACACCTTC,CASSPIGDGYTF,-,TRBV12-1,TRBJ1-2,-
TGCAGCGTTGAAGAAGGGGCGTTACGGGAGACCCAGTACTTC,CSVEEGALRETQYF,few,TRBV29-1,TRBJ2-5,-
TGTGCCAGCACCAGGACTAGTGATGCGCAGTATTTT,CASTRTSDAQYF,-,TRBV9,TRBJ2-3,TRBD2
TGTGCCTGGACTCCGGGACACGGCTATGGCTACACCTTC,CAWTPGHGYGYTF,few,TRBV30,TRBJ1-2,-
TGTGCCAGCAGTTACTCCGGGGTATCAACTGAAGCTTTCTTT,CASSYSGVSTEAFF,-,TRBV6-6,TRBJ1-1,-
TGTGCCAGCCAAAAAGTCAGGGGTGGTGGCTACACCTTC,CASQKVRGGGYTF,-,TRBV9,TRBJ1-2,-
TGTGCCAGCAGCACAAAGAGGGCTGACGGCTACACCTTC,CASSTKRADGYTF,few,TRBV16,TRBJ1-2,-
TGTGCCAGCGTCCCCCCCGTAGGCATCGCGGATCAGCCCCAGCATTTT,CASVPPVGIADQPQHF,few,TRBV9,TRBJ1-5,-
TGTGCCAGCACCCGAGCGGGAGGCCAGTACAATGAGCAGTTCTTC,CASTRAGGQYNEQFF,-,TRBV9,TRBJ2-1,TRBD2
TGCGCCAGCAGCTATCTAGCGGGAGTCAATGAGCAGTTCTTC,CASSYLAGVNEQFF,few,TRBV4-1,TRBJ2-1,TRBD2
TGTGCCTGGAGCCGCGATAGCAATCAGCCCCAGCATTTT,CAWSRDSNQPQHF,-,TRBV30,TRBJ1-5,-